A selection of T cell receptor beta chains follows, all from one sample in a study of blood T cell repertoires in COVID-19. The table came from immunoSEQ multiplex PCR; TCRdb's copy has only in-frame clones and leaves some out. Counted here are approximately 300,000 clones, roughly 89% occurring once; the ten biggest clones make up roughly 10%. Input material: PBMCs or T cells enriched from blood (not recorded which). Every receptor here comes from a young woman who had recovered from COVID-19. Each CDR3 is given without its conserved first and last residue. The D gene is left open where the match is weak.

v_call: TRBV3-1/TRBV3-2; d_call: -; cdr3_aa: ASSQILTGTRATEAF
v_call: TRBV28; d_call: TRBD1; cdr3_aa: ASRPGQGSPYEQY
v_call: TRBV25-1; d_call: -; cdr3_aa: ASSELGSLTVGYT
v_call: TRBV21-1; d_call: -; cdr3_aa: ATGRGH
v_call: TRBV3-1/TRBV3-2; d_call: -; cdr3_aa: ASSQEGMEDTEAF
v_call: TRBV3-1/TRBV3-2; d_call: -; cdr3_aa: ASSQTGGSGNTIY
v_call: TRBV6-5; d_call: -; cdr3_aa: ASSGGIGSTEAF
v_call: TRBV7-9; d_call: -; cdr3_aa: ASSLVGGPQH
v_call: TRBV19; d_call: -; cdr3_aa: ASSTLSTDTQY
v_call: TRBV15; d_call: -; cdr3_aa: ATSRVLNTEAF
v_call: TRBV11-2; d_call: -; cdr3_aa: ASSLELFQGFHNEQF
v_call: TRBV7-9; d_call: -; cdr3_aa: ASSSFGTPNTEAF
v_call: TRBV7-9; d_call: -; cdr3_aa: ASSPGGDTEAF
v_call: TRBV28; d_call: TRBD1; cdr3_aa: ASTGQNNEKLF
v_call: TRBV6-1; d_call: TRBD2; cdr3_aa: ASSDGLALETDTQY
v_call: TRBV19; d_call: -; cdr3_aa: ASSIPTGDNEKLF
v_call: TRBV5-6; d_call: -; cdr3_aa: ASSLYSSYRGEQY
v_call: TRBV9; d_call: TRBD1; cdr3_aa: ASSDGQGDFQPQH
v_call: TRBV29-1; d_call: -; cdr3_aa: SVEVASLEF
v_call: TRBV7-6; d_call: TRBD2; cdr3_aa: ASSIGTRRFSYEQY
v_call: TRBV3-1/TRBV3-2; d_call: -; cdr3_aa: ASSQDRGEQY
v_call: TRBV18; d_call: -; cdr3_aa: ASSPLEGLPRETQY
v_call: TRBV24-1; d_call: -; cdr3_aa: ATSDRLADGYT
v_call: TRBV5-1; d_call: -; cdr3_aa: ASSRAVAGKVRNEKLF
v_call: TRBV10-3; d_call: -; cdr3_aa: AISESGEGQPQH
v_call: TRBV11-3; d_call: -; cdr3_aa: ASSLGRGFNEQY
v_call: TRBV5-1; d_call: -; cdr3_aa: ASSSSDEQF
v_call: TRBV5-1; d_call: TRBD1; cdr3_aa: ASSLTGDGANVLT
v_call: TRBV9; d_call: TRBD1; cdr3_aa: ASSSRQGRNEKLF
v_call: TRBV27; d_call: -; cdr3_aa: ASSLTMHLGEQY
v_call: TRBV6-4; d_call: -; cdr3_aa: ASSPGVGQGANVLT
v_call: TRBV19; d_call: TRBD1; cdr3_aa: ASRPDRGTDTQY
v_call: TRBV7-6; d_call: -; cdr3_aa: ASSLDSSSYNSPLH
v_call: TRBV4-2; d_call: TRBD2; cdr3_aa: ASSQDLREFVDEQY